This TCR beta chain was recorded in a study of human versus mouse CDR3 diversity and MHC coevolution. Across the whole study: The immunoSEQ assay reportedly detects one in 200,000 T cells.

This CDR3 region has 14 residues. The ends were cut back, 2 bases at V and 5 bases at J, with 12 bases in the middle. CDR1 ENHRY and CDR2 SYGVKD come from the germline V gene. This clone was seen more than once but under ten times. TCRdb's table, derived via immunoSEQ multiplex PCR, lists solely in-frame clones and lacks some. This table has 80,000 or so clones, about 93% appearing once. The specimen sequenced was naive CD4+ T cells from blood. Subset given: CD45RO-negative CD62L-positive naive CD4 T cells. This sequence originates from a person aged 30 to 70 in good health. The chain joins TRBV10-3 to TRBJ1-1, with D unresolved. CDR3 DNA sequence: TGTGCCATCAGTGAGCAGGTGTCGGTTACTGAAGCTTTCTTT. Translation gives CAISEQVSVTEAFF.